The 13 T cell receptor beta chains listed next were all sequenced from one sample in a study of blood T cell repertoires in COVID-19. Repertoires were generated with immunoSEQ multiplex PCR, while TCRdb's copy carries only in-frame clones and drops some. In the table there are more than 300,000 clones, approximately 90% of which are singletons. Input material: PBMCs or T cells enriched from blood (not recorded which). These receptors originate from a woman aged 40 to 50 who had been exposed to COVID-19.

The chain couples TRBV5-1 to TRBJ2-1; D gene uncertain. V lost 5 bases and J 8 bases, leaving 11 bases between the germline ends. Germline V CDR1 and CDR2: SGHRS, YFSETQ. The CDR3 has 12 residues. DNA of the CDR3: TGCGCCAGCAGGAGTGGAGACGATGAGCAGTTCTTC. This sequence encodes CASRSGDDEQFF.

The chain carries TRBV5-1 and TRBJ2-3; D ambiguous. The germline V and J ends were trimmed by 5 bases and 0 bases, with 10 bases remaining between them. This CDR3 spans 14 amino acids. Per the germline V gene, CDR1 is SGHRS and CDR2 is YFSETQ. The CDR3 loop is CASRPQSSTDTQYF. CDR3 nucleotide sequence: TGCGCCAGCAGGCCTCAGTCTAGCACAGATACGCAGTATTTT.

This chain uses TRBV14 with TRBJ1-6; D not resolved. The V gene lost 3 bases and the J gene lost 8 bases, with 8 bases spanning the gap. Germline loops: CDR1 SGHDN, CDR2 FVKESK. The CDR3 contains 13 residues. CDR3 loop: CASSQSRDSPLHF. The CDR3 nucleotides read TGTGCCAGCAGCCAGTCCCGGGATTCACCCCTCCACTTT.

The rearrangement uses TRBV9 and TRBJ1-1; D is unclear. The CDR3 is 14 residues long. The germline V gene encodes CDR1 SGDLS and CDR2 YYNGEE. V lost 0 bases, J lost 3 bases, and 9 bases lay in between. CDR3 residues: CASSVAPGDTEAFF. In DNA form, the CDR3 reads TGTGCCAGCAGCGTAGCACCCGGGGACACTGAAGCTTTCTTT.

This sequence joins TRBV5-4 and TRBJ2-7; 10 nucleotides align to TRBD1. Germline trimming cut 4 bases from V and 4 bases from J; bases unmatched to any gene: 11. Per the germline V gene, CDR1 is SGHNT and CDR2 is YYREEE (reference sequence). The CDR3 contains 16 residues. Written as DNA, the CDR3 is TGTGCCAGCAGCGGCCCACGGGGACAGGGGAGGTACGAGCAGTACTTC. It codes for CASSGPRGQGRYEQYF.

This chain joins TRBV5-1 and TRBJ2-1; 9 nucleotides agree with TRBD1. V lost 9 bases and J lost 7; bases outside the gene matches: 14. The CDR3 length is 15 residues. The germline V gene encodes CDR1 SGHRS and CDR2 YFSETQ. CDR3: CAIKTGGVIKNEQFF. The CDR3 DNA is TGCGCCATCAAGACAGGGGGTGTAATTAAGAATGAGCAGTTCTTC.

V and J are TRBV19 and TRBJ1-1; maybe TRBD1 (5 bases). The V gene lost 6 bases and the J gene lost 4 bases, with 12 bases spanning the gap. CDR3 length: 13 amino acids. CDR1 and CDR2 (germline): LNHDA, SQIVND (reference sequence). The CDR3, as DNA: TGTGCCAGTAGGGACACCCGAGTCACTGAAGCTTTCTTT. Its translation is CASRDTRVTEAFF.

This clone was detected only once. The V gene is TRBV12-3 or TRBV12-4, the J gene TRBJ1-2, with 8 bases that match TRBD1. This CDR3 comprises 12 residues. V shed 6 bases, J shed 7 bases, and the junction held 4 bases outside the gene matches. CDR3 sequence reads: CASSDRGFGYTF. CDR3 DNA: TGTGCCAGCAGCGACAGGGGTTTTGGCTACACCTTC.

The chain has TRBV6-1 and TRBJ2-7; D is unclear. Trimming removed 2 bases from V and 4 bases from J, with 24 bases in between. The CDR3 runs 18 residues. The germline gives CDR1 MNHNS, CDR2 SASEGT. CDR3 bases: TGTGCCAGCAGTGAACCTAATCCGGGTCGAGGCGTTCGATACGAGCAGTACTTC. It translates to CASSEPNPGRGVRYEQYF.

V is TRBV19 and J is TRBJ1-1; D unresolved. The V end lost 0 bases, the J end lost 3 bases, and 14 bases lay between the germline ends. Germline loops: CDR1 LNHDA, CDR2 SQIVND (reference sequence). There are 16 residues in the CDR3. CDR3 loop: CASSIERDAGYTEAFF. CDR3 sequence (DNA): TGTGCCAGTAGTATAGAGAGGGATGCGGGCTACACTGAAGCTTTCTTT.

The chain combines TRBV5-5 with TRBJ1-2, with 9 bases aligning to TRBD1. The CDR3 totals 15 residues. The V gene's germline CDR1 is SGHKS and CDR2 YYEKEE (reference sequence). V was clipped by 4 bases and J by 5 bases; unmatched bases: 9. In nucleotides, the CDR3 is TGTGCCAGCAGCGGGCCGGGACAGGGTAAATATGGCTACACCTTC. It is translated as CASSGPGQGKYGYTF.

This clone was counted once. The gene calls are TRBV5-1 and TRBJ1-5; D perhaps matches TRBD1 (6 bases). Trimming pared 0 bases from V and 6 bases from J, leaving 10 bases between. The CDR3 sequence is 14 residues long. From germline, CDR1 is SGHRS and CDR2 YFSETQ. The CDR3, as DNA: TGCGCCAGCAGCTTGGCCCAGGGGTCTCAGCCCCAGCATTTT. Translated, it gives CASSLAQGSQPQHF.

In this sample, this clone turned up once. The rearrangement joins TRBV7-9 to TRBJ1-3; TRBD1 matches at 9 bases. Germline V CDR1 and CDR2: SEHNR, FQNEAQ (reference sequence). This CDR3 is built from 14 residues. Losses at the gene ends were 3 bases for V and 8 bases for J; bases not matched to a gene: 5. CDR3 sequence: CASSFRDRADTIYF. CDR3 sequence (DNA): TGTGCCAGCAGCTTCAGGGACAGGGCGGACACCATATATTTT.